The rows below give T cell receptor beta chains drawn from one sample of a study of blood T cell repertoires in COVID-19. Sequencing was performed with immunoSEQ multiplex PCR; in TCRdb, only in-frame clones are kept and a portion is missing. The repertoire holds around 200,000 clones, with roughly 90% as singletons. Sequenced input: peripheral blood. The receptor source for this set is a man between 18 and 29 years old with active or convalescent COVID-19. CDR3s include the opening cysteine and the closing phenylalanine or tryptophan. Fields, in order: J gene, V gene, clone size, D gene, CDR3 length, CDR3 protein, CDR3 DNA. D genes are given only for firm matches. Some rows have no size entry. The others give once, few or many, or a class for an expanded clone.

TRBJ1-2 | TRBV3-1/TRBV3-2 | . | TRBD1 | 15 | CASSQQGGADYGYTF | TGTGCCAGCAGCCAACAAGGGGGCGCTGACTATGGCTACACCTTC
TRBJ1-2 | TRBV14 | . | TRBD1 | 14 | CASSQRTGLYGYTF | TGTGCCAGCAGCCAACGGACAGGGCTCTATGGCTACACCTTC
TRBJ1-4 | TRBV6-1 | . | . | 13 | CASSERGTEKLFF | TGTGCCAGCAGTGAGAGGGGGACGGAAAAACTGTTTTTT
TRBJ2-2 | TRBV7-3 | . | . | 16 | CASSLMGLSLGGELFF | TGTGCCAGCAGCTTAATGGGACTCTCCTTGGGCGGGGAGCTGTTTTTT
TRBJ2-1 | TRBV11-2 | . | TRBD2 | 16 | CASSPLAGGQRNEQFF | TGTGCCAGCAGTCCCTTAGCGGGAGGGCAGAGAAATGAGCAGTTCTTC
TRBJ2-7 | TRBV7-8 | . | . | 13 | CASSPGNSYEQYF | TGTGCCAGCAGCCCCGGGAACTCCTACGAGCAGTACTTC
TRBJ1-4 | TRBV4-3 | . | . | 16 | CASSRAAGRVNEKLFF | TGCGCCAGCAGCCGAGCCGCCGGCAGGGTCAATGAAAAACTGTTTTTT
TRBJ2-1 | TRBV18 | . | . | 14 | CASSPGSTPHQQFF | TGTGCCAGCTCACCCGGTTCGACTCCCCATCAGCAGTTCTTC
TRBJ2-1 | TRBV25-1 | . | . | 15 | CASSKNTRPYNEQFF | TGTGCCAGCAGTAAGAACACCAGGCCATACAATGAGCAGTTCTTC
TRBJ1-2 | TRBV12-3/TRBV12-4 | . | TRBD1 | 13 | CASRGTGQNGYTF | TGTGCCAGCAGGGGGACAGGGCAGAATGGCTACACCTTC
TRBJ1-5 | TRBV12-3/TRBV12-4 | . | . | 12 | CASSLGQGYQHF | TGTGCCAGCAGTTTAGGACAAGGCTACCAGCATTTT
TRBJ1-1 | TRBV19 | . | TRBD1 | 15 | CASTKGGQSFTEAFF | TGTGCCAGTACCAAGGGGGGACAGAGTTTCACTGAAGCTTTCTTT
TRBJ1-2 | TRBV3-1/TRBV3-2 | . | . | 15 | CASSLPGGVDYGYTF | TGTGCCAGCAGCTTGCCCGGGGGGGTCGACTATGGCTACACCTTC
TRBJ2-7 | TRBV7-2 | . | . | 14 | CASSKGAGGNEQYF | TGTGCCAGCAGCAAAGGGGCCGGAGGGAACGAGCAGTACTTC
TRBJ2-3 | TRBV2 | few | . | 14 | CASRSHGSTDTQYF | TGTGCCAGCAGATCGCACGGGAGCACAGATACGCAGTATTTT
TRBJ1-4 | TRBV30 | . | TRBD1 | 12 | CAWGQGGGKLFF | TGTGCCTGGGGACAGGGAGGTGGAAAACTGTTTTTT
TRBJ1-6 | TRBV5-6 | once | TRBD1 | 15 | CASSLDGRGDSPLHF | TGTGCCAGCAGCTTGGACGGCAGGGGGGATTCACCCCTCCACTTT
TRBJ1-6 | TRBV21-1 | few | . | 16 | CASSKAPGQDNSPLHF | TGTGCCAGCAGCAAAGCGCCGGGACAAGACAATTCACCCCTCCACTTT
TRBJ2-7 | TRBV4-2 | . | TRBD2 | 17 | CASSQAVSGTSRYEQYF | TGTGCCAGCAGCCAAGCAGTCTCCGGGACTAGTAGATACGAGCAGTACTTC
TRBJ1-5 | TRBV18 | . | TRBD1 | 15 | CASSLGQGVNQPQHF | TGTGCCAGCTCCCTAGGACAGGGGGTGAATCAGCCCCAGCATTTT
TRBJ2-1 | TRBV5-1 | . | TRBD2 | 15 | CASSLLGLAYNEQFF | TGCGCCAGCAGCTTGTTGGGACTAGCATACAATGAGCAGTTCTTC
TRBJ2-7 | TRBV5-4 | . | . | 13 | CASSLVSDTLQYF | TGTGCCAGCAGCTTGGTTTCCGACACCTTACAGTACTTC
TRBJ1-5 | TRBV2 | . | . | 15 | CASSPAGITNQPQHF | TGTGCCAGCAGTCCAGCCGGGATCACGAATCAGCCCCAGCATTTT
TRBJ1-2 | TRBV30 | . | TRBD1 | 13 | CAWGAGTGDGYTF | TGTGCCTGGGGGGCCGGGACAGGGGATGGCTACACCTTC
TRBJ1-1 | TRBV5-1 | once | . | 15 | CASSQQQGSLREAFF | TGCGCCAGCAGCCAGCAACAGGGTTCTCTGCGTGAAGCTTTCTTT
TRBJ1-5 | TRBV5-6 | . | TRBD1 | 19 | CASSLTTSRGLKSNQPQHF | TGTGCCAGCAGCTTGACTACGAGTAGGGGGCTGAAGAGCAATCAGCCCCAGCATTTT